What follows are 18 T cell receptor beta chains derived from one specimen sequenced in a study of PD-1 blockade in classical Hodgkin lymphoma. This table comes from immunoSEQ multiplex PCR, and its TCRdb copy is limited to in-frame clones, with some not included. The sample records about 97,000 clones, 80% to 85% being singletons. Every patient had relapsed following autologous stem cell transplantation, and cohorts differed in brentuximab vedotin exposure. This specimen consisted of peripheral blood mononuclear cells (PBMCs), obtained at baseline. Receptors originate from a human donor with classical Hodgkin lymphoma.

This CDR3 reads CASSPDRANNEQFF. The CDR3 DNA reads TGTGCCAGCTCACCGGACCGCGCTAATAATGAGCAGTTCTTC. This rearrangement joins TRBV18 to TRBJ2-1; D not resolved. V dropped 3 bases and J dropped 7 bases, with 13 bases sitting between them. CDR1 and CDR2 (germline): KGHSH, LQKENI. The CDR3 extends over 14 amino acids.

CDR3 residues: CASSEWSGDNEQYF. In nucleotides, the CDR3 is TGTGCCAGCAGTGAATGGTCAGGGGACAACGAGCAGTACTTC. The chain recombines TRBV25-1 with TRBJ2-7; possible D gene TRBD1, 6 bases. Germline V gene sequence: CDR1 MGHDK, CDR2 SYGVNS. Trimming cost V 1 base and J 5 bases, with 12 bases left between them. This CDR3 spans 14 amino acids.

This rearrangement joins TRBV21-1 to TRBJ2-3; the listed D gene, TRBD2, was not tested against the DNA. TRBV21-1 is reported as a pseudogene. The CDR3 runs 18 residues. The CDR3 spells CASSKTVAGAGYRDTQYF. CDR3 bases: TGTGCCAGCAGCAAAACAGTAGCGGGGGCGGGTTACAGGGATACGCAGTATTTT.

The rearrangement links TRBV19 to TRBJ2-2, with D possibly matching TRBD2 (6 bases). Germline loops: CDR1 LNHDA, CDR2 SQIVND (reference sequence). The CDR3 consists of 16 residues. Trimming shortened V by 10 bases and J by 8 bases, and 26 bases separated the two germline ends. CDR3 DNA: TGTGCCACTAGACCCCGTGGCGGGAACGATGCTGGGGAGCTGTTTTTT. Translating gives CATRPRGGNDAGELFF.

This clone came up once. Other nucleotide sequences from this sample produce the same CDR3. This chain connects TRBV7-8 to TRBJ2-4; TRBD2 aligns across 11 bases. Germline V gives CDR1 SGHVS, CDR2 FQNEAQ. The ends lost 3 bases at V and 0 bases at J; junction bases unmatched: 13. The CDR3 extends over 20 amino acids. The CDR3 loop reads CASSLGLAGGRGGAKNIQYF. As DNA, the CDR3 is TGTGCCAGCAGCTTGGGCTTAGCGGGAGGGAGAGGGGGAGCCAAAAACATTCAGTACTTC.

This clone was observed a single time. The chain is built from TRBV28 and TRBJ1-3, with D maybe TRBD1 (5 bases). This CDR3 region has 15 residues. Per germline, CDR1 MDHEN and CDR2 SYDVKM. Trimming removed 6 bases at V and 4 bases at J, with 16 bases between. The CDR3 nucleotides read TGTGCCAGCAGCCCCGCAGGGACTACGGGAAACACCATATATTTT. The encoded protein is CASSPAGTTGNTIYF.

V gene TRBV29-1 combines with J gene TRBJ2-5; D may be TRBD1 or TRBD2 (5 bases each). Germline CDR1 SQVTM, CDR2 ANQGSEA. V was cut by 7 bases and J by 4 bases, with 13 bases left in between. There are 12 residues in the CDR3. The CDR3 loop is CSGRRDAETQYF. The CDR3 bases are TGCAGCGGCCGCCGGGACGCAGAGACCCAGTACTTC.

This clone appeared once. The rearrangement links TRBV6-6 to TRBJ2-7; a weak D match, TRBD2 (7 bases). This CDR3 is 14 amino acids long. CDR1 MNHNY and CDR2 SVGAGI come from the germline V gene (reference sequence). With 3 bases removed from V and 3 bases from J, the gap between germline ends came to 12 bases. The CDR3: CASSYGGANYEQYF. DNA for the CDR3: TGTGCCAGCAGTTATGGGGGGGCCAACTACGAGCAGTACTTC.

This chain joins TRBV5-1 and TRBJ2-2; 12 bases map to TRBD2. CDR3 size: 18 residues. Germline V CDR1 and CDR2: SGHRS, YFSETQ. The ends lost 6 bases at V and 0 bases at J; junction bases unmatched: 9. The CDR3 nucleotides are TGCGCCAGCACCCCAAGACTAGCGGGAGCGACGAACACCGGGGAGCTGTTTTTT. This encodes CASTPRLAGATNTGELFF.

CDR3 bases: TGCGCCAGCATGCCGGGACTAGCGGGAGTCGGGGAGCTGTTTTTT. It translates to CASMPGLAGVGELFF. The gene calls are TRBV10-2 and TRBJ2-2, with 14 bases fitting TRBD2. CDR1 is WSHSY, CDR2 SAAADI, per germline. The CDR3 consists of 15 residues. J lost 7 bases, V lost 7 bases, and 5 bases had no gene match.

The chain has TRBV27 and TRBJ2-7; 14 bases align to TRBD2. This CDR3 region has 18 residues. Germline assignment: CDR1 MNHEY and CDR2 SMNVEV (reference sequence). V lost 5 bases, J lost 4 bases, and 13 bases stayed unmatched. Here the CDR3 reads CASSATSGRGSFTYEQYF. The CDR3 DNA reads TGTGCCAGCAGTGCGACTAGCGGGAGGGGATCGTTTACATACGAGCAGTACTTC.

This clone was detected once. V is TRBV4-1 and J is TRBJ2-5, with 12 bases matching TRBD2. Germline CDR1 and CDR2: MGHRA and YSYEKL. The CDR3 has 17 residues. The J segment lost 5 bases and the V segment lost 2 bases, leaving 9 bases of the junction unmatched. This CDR3 is CASSQYLAGGTRETQYF. The CDR3 DNA reads TGCGCCAGCAGCCAATATCTAGCGGGAGGGACTCGGGAGACCCAGTACTTC.

The genes are TRBV5-1 and TRBJ2-1, with 7 bases matching TRBD2. After removal of 9 bases from V and 7 bases from J, the junction contained 10 bases not matched to a gene. Germline-derived CDR1 and CDR2 are SGHRS and YFSETQ. This CDR3 comprises 13 residues. The CDR3 reads CATREGTKNEQFF. CDR3 sequence (DNA): TGCGCCACCCGAGAGGGGACTAAGAATGAGCAGTTCTTC.

This clone was detected a few times. The chain combines TRBV15 with TRBJ1-1; D perhaps matches TRBD1 (5 bases). CDR1 LNHNV and CDR2 YYDKDF come from the germline V gene (reference sequence). Trimming removed 6 bases from V and 4 bases from J, with 9 bases in between. The CDR3 contains 12 residues. The CDR3 DNA reads as TGTGCCACCAGGGGAAGGGGCACTGAAGCTTTCTTT. It yields the protein CATRGRGTEAFF. The entire variable domain, with the rest obtained from reference TRBV15 and TRBJ1-1, is as follows: DAMVIQNPRYQVTQFGKPVTLSCSQTLNHNVMYWYQQKSSQAPKLLFHYYDKDFNNEADTPDNFQSRRPNTSFCFLDIRSPGLGDTAMYLCATRGRGTEAFFGQGTRLTVV.

The chain has TRBV11-1 and TRBJ2-7; 9 bases fit TRBD2. V gave up 0 bases and J gave up 2 bases; unmatched junction bases: 11. Germline values: CDR1 SGHAT, CDR2 FQDESV (reference sequence). This CDR3 has 18 residues. The CDR3 reads CASSLAPPSGDRAYEQYF. DNA for the CDR3: TGTGCCAGCAGCTTAGCTCCGCCTAGCGGGGACCGTGCCTACGAGCAGTACTTC.

The rearrangement links TRBV14 to TRBJ1-3; D not resolved. Trimming removed 1 base from V and 0 bases from J, with 16 bases in between. This CDR3 region has 18 residues. The V gene's germline CDR1 is SGHDN and CDR2 FVKESK. CDR3 DNA sequence: TGTGCCAGCAGCCAAGTGGTACCACAATCCCTCTCTGGAAACACCATATATTTT. Protein product: CASSQVVPQSLSGNTIYF.

The chain couples TRBV7-2 to TRBJ2-7, with D maybe TRBD2 (5 bases). The V gene lost 5 bases and the J gene lost 2 bases, with 19 bases spanning the gap. The CDR3 spans 16 residues. Germline V gene lookup returns CDR1 SGHTA and CDR2 FQGNSA. The CDR3 is CASSLLGGRRTYEQYF. In DNA, the CDR3 is TGTGCCAGCAGCCTACTCGGAGGACGACGCACCTACGAGCAGTACTTC.

The chain recombines TRBV30 with TRBJ2-3; D is unclear. Germline V gives CDR1 GTSNPN, CDR2 SVGIG (reference sequence). The CDR3 is made up of 14 amino acids. V was clipped by 0 bases and J by 4 bases, with 11 bases between them. The CDR3 loop is CAWSVGVRADTQYF. Here the CDR3 DNA reads TGTGCCTGGAGTGTTGGGGTAAGGGCAGATACGCAGTATTTT.